What follows is one T cell receptor beta chain and its context. This clonotype was seen many times. Its antigen is unknown. Qualities for individual bases were not recorded, and no much larger clone is one base off. Set within a cohort of healthcare workers in London, UK, this nested case-control study involved weekly PCR testing of nasopharyngeal swabs along with blood sampling. Healthcare workers were recruited during the week of the UK lockdown, between 23 and 31 March 2020, and followed weekly for up to roughly 15 weeks. The entry originates in a study of early T cells in non-severe SARS-CoV-2 infection (dated by TCRdb to the early 2020s). Describing the broader study: Because TCR sequencing relied on bulk RNA taken from unsorted whole blood, pairing of alpha and beta chains was not possible.

The paper's findings and limits, for the study overall: VDJdb matching was skewed toward anti-spike CD8 responses and likely underestimated virus-specific expansions by missing private and CD4 specificities.

Receptors were amplified or captured by 5' RACE. The sequencer was a NextSeq 500. In the TCR library protocol, unique molecular identifiers were attached to individual cDNA molecules to correct for PCR bias and sequencing error. TCR alpha and beta chains were both sequenced, and the abundances of alpha and beta sequences in each sample were closely correlated with each other. The original pipeline was this. V gene, J gene and CDR3 annotation of TCR sequences was performed with Decombinator V4. TCRs were defined as expanded if a significant change between any two time points was detected under a Poisson model with p below 0.0001. Abundances of TCRs were expressed as counts per million after normalisation to the total number of TCRs sequenced in each sample. VDJdb, accessed 1 November 2021, was searched for CMV, EBV and SARS-CoV-2 annotated TCRs, with TCRs annotated for multiple antigens excluded. The raw public reads went through TCRdb reprocessing: fastp at Q25, MiXCR clone calling, in-frame beta chains kept. Here each entry gathers all rows of one CDR3 protein and keeps the most common genes and DNA. The V and J calls, along with clone size, are taken from TCRdb and not from the paper's own processing. The sample data list around 82,000 distinct CDR3 sequences, and approximately 10% of these were observed just once. The top ten hold 4.7% of the sample.

The origin of this receptor is an adult who was a healthcare worker with PCR-confirmed SARS-CoV-2 infection or an uninfected control (not recorded which). Sequencing was done on a sample of whole blood.

The CDR3 loop reads CASSYSAGTYEQYF. The bases read TGTGCCAGCAGTTACTCCGCAGGAACCTACGAGCAGTACTTC. This chain joins TRBV6-5 to TRBJ2-7; no D segment can be confidently identified. V is clipped by 0 bases and J by 2 bases, and the sequence between their germline boundaries is 8 bases long. CDR1 and CDR2, per the germline V gene, are MNHEY and SVGAGI. There are 14 amino acids in the CDR3, from cysteine to phenylalanine inclusive. Only the CDR3 DNA is retained, 42 bases long and in frame from the first base.